This is a list of T cell receptor beta chains from one sample in a study of control samples from healthy donors and cancer patients. The assay was immunoSEQ multiplex PCR, and TCRdb's table has in-frame clones only and misses some. This sample has about 120,000 clones, with 88% found just once. Sequencing was carried out using blood. The receptors were sampled from a woman in her 70s in good health. CDR3s include the opening cysteine and the closing phenylalanine or tryptophan. Each record gives: CDR3 length, V gene, J gene, CDR3 protein.

18	TRBV19	TRBJ1-4	CASSIRGTGGAGTEKLFF
16	TRBV10-2	TRBJ2-3	CASSESAGVATDTQYF
14	TRBV9	TRBJ1-2	CASSASSVVGGYTF
14	TRBV29-1	TRBJ1-6	CSVSGQGMNSPLHF
12	TRBV7-9	TRBJ1-6	CASREHNSPLHF
11	TRBV19	TRBJ2-5	CASRVGETQYF
14	TRBV9	TRBJ1-2	CASSSPGGNYGYTF
14	TRBV5-4	TRBJ1-6	CASSPPAVNSPLHF
15	TRBV11-2	TRBJ1-5	CASSLDRHGNQPQHF
12	TRBV5-4	TRBJ1-2	CASSFRAGGYTF
15	TRBV2	TRBJ1-5	CASRRDRVGDQPQHF
17	TRBV5-1	TRBJ1-6	CASSFSTGTSYNSPLHF
17	TRBV7-2	TRBJ2-2	CASSRTSGGTNTGELFF
14	TRBV6-5	TRBJ2-7	CASSWDSPSYEQYF
17	TRBV7-2	TRBJ2-5	CASSLLAGGSPGRTQYF
15	TRBV29-1	TRBJ2-1	CSAVTGTSGGNEQFF
15	TRBV2	TRBJ2-3	CASSGLAVLTDTQYF
15	TRBV19	TRBJ1-3	CASSIAGRSGNTIYF
14	TRBV27	TRBJ1-5	CASSYRGSNQPQHF
14	TRBV7-2	TRBJ2-7	CASSLDPSSYEQYF
12	TRBV6-5	TRBJ1-1	CASTGGTLEAFF
15	TRBV9	TRBJ2-7	CASSLRTGARNEQYF
12	TRBV12-3/TRBV12-4	TRBJ2-5	CASSLSRTGQYF
13	TRBV7-9	TRBJ2-2	CASSWTSPGELFF
16	TRBV6-6	TRBJ1-1	CASSYSTDRVKPEAFF
13	TRBV7-8	TRBJ1-5	CASSFPGGLAQHF
16	TRBV5-1	TRBJ1-6	CASAPTGGSYNSPLHF
15	TRBV6-2/TRBV6-3	TRBJ2-6	CASSYGGGGANVLTF
11	TRBV27	TRBJ2-1	CASRRGYEQFF
14	TRBV6-1	TRBJ1-1	CASSEWGGDTEAFF
14	TRBV5-1	TRBJ1-6	CASRLGQSNSPLHF